The entry below describes one T cell receptor (beta chain). Original methodology: Reference gene primer amplification in the assay estimated nucleated cell counts. TCRdb's table, derived via immunoSEQ multiplex PCR, lists solely in-frame clones and lacks some. V, J and clone size were drawn from that table, and D and trimming were deduced from the DNA. The top ten hold 9.1% of the sample, which has fewer than 70,000 clones, 75% to 95% seen once. This sample is part of a study of blood T cell repertoires in COVID-19. Across the study: Whether acute or convalescent, the COVID-19 samples came from the United States, Italy and Spain.

The CDR3 runs to 16 residues. CDR1 SGHAT and CDR2 FQNNGV come from the germline V gene. Germline trimming cut 5 bases from V and 6 bases from J; bases unmatched to any gene: 10. The source of this sequence is a woman older than 75 with active COVID-19. Sequenced input: peripheral blood. This sequence joins TRBV11-2 and TRBJ2-7, with 13 bases lining up with TRBD2. CDR3 residues: CASSPIGLAGVFEQYF. In DNA form, the CDR3 reads TGTGCCAGCAGCCCCATCGGACTAGCGGGAGTATTCGAGCAGTACTTC. Full variable domain (remainder filled in from reference TRBV11-2 and TRBJ2-7): EAGVAQSPRYKIIEKRQSVAFWCNPISGHATLYWYQQILGQGPKLLIQFQNNGVVDDSQLPKDRFSAERLKGVDSTLKIQPAKLEDSAVYLCASSPIGLAGVFEQYFGPGTRLTVT.